The entry below describes one T cell receptor (beta chain). Its matching antigen is unknown. The repertoire was sequenced with immunoSEQ multiplex PCR; TCRdb's copy has only in-frame clones and lacks some. Found here are fewer than 200,000 clones, approximately 86% of them singletons; the top ten hold 9.5% to 13%. This sample was included in a study of T cell responses to AZD1222 COVID-19 vaccine. The study's findings and limits: Vaccine-related CD4 TCRs covered spike, predominating at 160-218 and 743-854. Baseline testing showed seropositivity in only a handful of AZD1222 recipients. Donors were largely white British and mainly female; clonal diversity was possibly underestimated.

V shed 2 bases and J shed 0 bases, with 7 bases lying between them. CDR1 is LNHDA and CDR2 is SQIVND in the germline V gene (reference sequence). The CDR3 is 15 residues long. Sample: peripheral blood, taken 28 days after the second AZD1222 dose. V and J are TRBV19 and TRBJ2-2; D gene ambiguous. This TCR came from an adult who received the AZD1222 COVID-19 vaccine. The CDR3 region has the DNA TGTGCCAGTAGTATACGGGTCCCGAACACCGGGGAGCTGTTTTTT. It is translated as CASSIRVPNTGELFF. The full variable domain, its missing parts supplied by reference TRBV19 and TRBJ2-2, is DGGITQSPKYLFRKEGQNVTLSCEQNLNHDAMYWYRQDPGQGLRLIYYSQIVNDFQKGDIAEGYSVSREKKESFPLTVTSAQKNPTAFYLCASSIRVPNTGELFFGEGSRLTVL.